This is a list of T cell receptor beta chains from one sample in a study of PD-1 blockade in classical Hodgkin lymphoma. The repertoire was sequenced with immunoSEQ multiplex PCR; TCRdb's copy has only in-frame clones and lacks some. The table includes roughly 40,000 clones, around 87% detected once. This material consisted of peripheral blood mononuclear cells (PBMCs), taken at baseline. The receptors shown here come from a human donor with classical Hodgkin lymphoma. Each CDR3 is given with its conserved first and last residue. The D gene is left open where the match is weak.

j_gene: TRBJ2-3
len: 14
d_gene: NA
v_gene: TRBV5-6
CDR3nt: TGTGCCAGCAGCTTTACCCCGGCGGCAGATACGCAGTATTTT
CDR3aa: CASSFTPAADTQYF

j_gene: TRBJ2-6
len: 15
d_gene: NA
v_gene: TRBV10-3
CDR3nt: TGTGCCATCAGTGAGCTATACTCTGGGGCCAACGTCCTGACTTTC
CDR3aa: CAISELYSGANVLTF

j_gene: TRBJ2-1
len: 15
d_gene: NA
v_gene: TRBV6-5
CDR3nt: TGTGCCAGCAGTTACTTTCGGGAGCTCTACAATGAGCAGTTCTTC
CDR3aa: CASSYFRELYNEQFF

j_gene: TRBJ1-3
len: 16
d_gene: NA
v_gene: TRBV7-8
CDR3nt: TGTGCCAGCAGCTTACTGGAACAGGGAACTGGAAACACCATATATTTT
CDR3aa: CASSLLEQGTGNTIYF

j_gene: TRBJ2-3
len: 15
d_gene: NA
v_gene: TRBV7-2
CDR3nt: TGTGCCAGCAGCTTAGCGGGGGGGCCGGCAGATACGCAGTATTTT
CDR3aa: CASSLAGGPADTQYF

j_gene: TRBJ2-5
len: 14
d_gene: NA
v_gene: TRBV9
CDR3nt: TGTGCCAGCACTCTTGGGGCGGGACCAGAGACCCAGTACTTC
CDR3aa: CASTLGAGPETQYF

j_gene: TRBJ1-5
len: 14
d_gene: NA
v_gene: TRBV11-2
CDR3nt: TGTGCCAGCAGCGTAACAGGGAGCAATCAGCCCCAGCATTTT
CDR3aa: CASSVTGSNQPQHF

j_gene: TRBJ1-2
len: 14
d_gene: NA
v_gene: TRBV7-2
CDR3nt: TGTGCCAGCAGCCCCTTCGATGGAGTAATTGGCTACACCTTC
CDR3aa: CASSPFDGVIGYTF

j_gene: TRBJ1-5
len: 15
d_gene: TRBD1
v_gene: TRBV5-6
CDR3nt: TGTGCCAGCAGCTCGGACAGGGGCTTAAATCAGCCCCAGCATTTT
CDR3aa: CASSSDRGLNQPQHF

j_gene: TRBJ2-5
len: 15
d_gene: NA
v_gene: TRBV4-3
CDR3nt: TGCGCCAGCAGCCAGTCGAGGGTGGGACAAGAGACCCAGTACTTC
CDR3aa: CASSQSRVGQETQYF

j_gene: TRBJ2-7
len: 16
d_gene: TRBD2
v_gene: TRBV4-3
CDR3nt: TGCGCCAGCAGCCACCTACTAGCGGGGAGCTCCTACGAGCAGTACTTC
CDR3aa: CASSHLLAGSSYEQYF

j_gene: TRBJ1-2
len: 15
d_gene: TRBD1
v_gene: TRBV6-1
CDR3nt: TGTGCCAGCCGCCCACCCGGGACAGCATACTATGGCTACACCTTC
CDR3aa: CASRPPGTAYYGYTF

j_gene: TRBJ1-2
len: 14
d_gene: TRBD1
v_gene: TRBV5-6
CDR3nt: TGTGCCAGCAGCTTCGTACAGGGGAGCGGTGGCTACACCTTC
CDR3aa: CASSFVQGSGGYTF

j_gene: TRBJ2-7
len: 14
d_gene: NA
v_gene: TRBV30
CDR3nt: TGTGCCTGGAAGCGGGACAGTTTTTCCTACGAGCAGTACTTC
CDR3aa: CAWKRDSFSYEQYF

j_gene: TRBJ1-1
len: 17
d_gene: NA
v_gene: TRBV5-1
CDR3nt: TGCGCCAGCAGCTTGGGCGGGACTACTGCTGGGAACACTGAAGCTTTCTTT
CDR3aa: CASSLGGTTAGNTEAFF

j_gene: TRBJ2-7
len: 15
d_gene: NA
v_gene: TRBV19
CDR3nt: TGTGCCAGTAGTAGGGGGGGCGGTCGGATCTACGAGCAGTACTTC
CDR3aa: CASSRGGGRIYEQYF

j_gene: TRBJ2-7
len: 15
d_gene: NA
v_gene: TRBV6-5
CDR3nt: TGTGCCAGCAGTTACGCTATTGGGGGGCCCTACGAGCAGTACTTC
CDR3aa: CASSYAIGGPYEQYF

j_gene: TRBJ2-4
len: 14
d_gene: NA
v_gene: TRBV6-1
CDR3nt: TGTGCCAGCAGGGGACAACTAGCCAAAAACATTCCGTACTTC
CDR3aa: CASRGQLAKNIPYF

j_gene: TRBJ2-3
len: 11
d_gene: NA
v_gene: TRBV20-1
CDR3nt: TGCAGTGCTCGGGGGCGACCGACGCAGTATTTT
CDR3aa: CSARGRPTQYF